These 32 T cell receptor beta chains share one sample of origin, sequenced in a study of blood T cell repertoires in COVID-19. Sequencing used immunoSEQ multiplex PCR; TCRdb keeps in-frame clones, though not all of them. The table has approximately 210,000 clones, roughly 90% seen once. The sample taken for sequencing was peripheral blood. The receptors stem from a man aged 25-45 years who had recovered from COVID-19.

This chain links TRBV12-3 or TRBV12-4 with TRBJ1-2; TRBD1 is a possible D gene (5 bases). V shed 3 bases and J shed 7 bases, with 9 bases lying between them. This CDR3 spans 12 amino acids. CDR3 protein: CASSLSTGGYTF. In DNA form, the CDR3 reads TGTGCCAGCAGTTTGTCCACAGGTGGCTACACCTTC.

This clone appeared many times. The chain carries TRBV6-5 and TRBJ1-2; the D is unclear. Deletions cut 11 bases from V and 7 bases from J, with 11 bases between. Germline V gives CDR1 MNHEY, CDR2 SVGAGI. This CDR3 spans 10 amino acids. The CDR3 nucleotides are TGTGCCGGCCAGACTGGTGGCTACACCTTC. It encodes CAGQTGGYTF.

The chain recombines TRBV12-5 with TRBJ2-7; D not certain. V gave up 1 base and J gave up 3 bases, with 13 bases separating them. The CDR3 has 15 amino acids. Germline assignment: CDR1 LGHNT and CDR2 FRNRAP. CDR3 DNA sequence: TGTGCTAGTGGTTTGGGTCTTGGAGCCCTCTACGAGCAGTACTTC. Translated, it gives CASGLGLGALYEQYF.

In its sample, this clone was seen once. Written as DNA, the CDR3 is TGTGCCAGCATGGGGACAGGGAATAATTCACCCCTCCACTTT. This translates into CASMGTGNNSPLHF. This rearrangement joins TRBV6-5 to TRBJ1-6; 9 positions agree with TRBD1. V shed 7 bases, J shed 5 bases, and the junction held 3 bases outside the gene matches. Germline V CDR1 and CDR2: MNHEY, SVGAGI. The CDR3 has 14 residues.

The chain employs TRBV6-5 and TRBJ1-1; 7 positions match TRBD1. Germline V gene sequence: CDR1 MNHEY, CDR2 SVGAGI. The CDR3 extends over 14 amino acids. With 5 bases clipped from V and 6 bases from J, the junction kept 9 bases outside the gene matches. In nucleotides, the CDR3 is TGTGCCAGCAGTCGCCCGACAGGGTTCCCTGAAGCTTTCTTT. Protein product: CASSRPTGFPEAFF.

This chain connects TRBV6-5 to TRBJ1-2; D is ambiguous. The CDR3 sequence is 11 residues long. Germline V gene data show CDR1 as MNHEY and CDR2 as SVGAGI. Between the trimmed V and J ends, which lost 8 bases and 4 bases, there was a span of 8 bases. The CDR3 DNA follows: TGTGCCAGCTCAGGCCTCTATGGCTACACCTTC. The encoded protein is CASSGLYGYTF.

A few counts support this clone. CDR3 DNA sequence: TGTGCCAGTTCCGGGTGGGATACGCAGTATTTT. Translated: CASSGWDTQYF. The chain has TRBV19 and TRBJ2-3; D gene ambiguous. Germline assignment: CDR1 LNHDA and CDR2 SQIVND (reference sequence). The V end was cut by 8 bases, the J end by 6 bases, with 9 bases between. The length of the CDR3 is 11 residues.

J is TRBJ2-5 and V is TRBV14, with 12 bases aligning to TRBD2. Germline-derived CDR1 and CDR2 are SGHDN and FVKESK. J gave up 5 bases and V 4 bases, and 5 bases lay outside the gene matches. CDR3 length: 15 residues. CDR3 DNA: TGTGCCAGCAGCCCCCTAGCGGGGGGGTTTGAGACCCAGTACTTC. Translated: CASSPLAGGFETQYF.

V usage is TRBV7-6 and J usage is TRBJ1-1; D gene uncertain. CDR1 and CDR2 (germline): SGHVS, FNYEAQ. Trimming removed 1 base from V and 4 bases from J, with 22 bases in between. The CDR3 consists of 18 residues. DNA of the CDR3: TGTGCCAGCAGCTTAGTACCGATCCAAGAACTGGGAGTCACTGAAGCTTTCTTT. Its protein is CASSLVPIQELGVTEAFF.

CDR3 amino acids: CASRTGQGSRNYGYTF. The CDR3 nucleotides are TGTGCCAGCAGGACGGGACAGGGGAGTAGGAACTATGGCTACACCTTC. The chain employs TRBV7-9 and TRBJ1-2; 10 nucleotides agree with TRBD1. V lost 6 bases to trimming and J lost 2 bases; unmatched junction nucleotides: 9. Germline-derived CDR1 and CDR2 are SEHNR and FQNEAQ (reference sequence). This CDR3 comprises 16 residues.

The chain couples TRBV6-5 to TRBJ2-3, with 8 bases lining up with TRBD2. Germline V gene lookup returns CDR1 MNHEY and CDR2 SVGAGI. V was clipped by 10 bases and J by 5 bases; unmatched bases: 11. This CDR3 is 14 amino acids long. In DNA, the CDR3 is TGTGCCATCTCCAGCGGGGGCCTCGGAGATACGCAGTATTTT. It is translated as CAISSGGLGDTQYF.

This sequence joins TRBV5-4 and TRBJ2-2; 7 nucleotides agree with TRBD2. CDR1 is SGHNT and CDR2 is YYREEE in the germline V gene (reference sequence). CDR3 length: 16 residues. The J segment lost 5 bases and the V segment lost 1 base, leaving 8 bases of the junction unmatched. The CDR3 DNA is TGTGCCAGCAGCTTGCTGGGGGGGAGGGCGACCGGGGAGCTGTTTTTT. This gives the protein CASSLLGGRATGELFF.

This chain links TRBV4-1 with TRBJ2-3, with TRBD2 as a possible D gene (6 bases). Germline V gene lookup returns CDR1 MGHRA and CDR2 YSYEKL. The CDR3 is 17 residues long. V was pared by 0 bases and J by 2 bases, with 15 bases between. CDR3 region: CASSQDPGGALTDTQYF. In DNA form, the CDR3 reads TGCGCCAGCAGCCAAGATCCTGGAGGGGCCCTCACAGATACGCAGTATTTT.

The chain recombines TRBV18 with TRBJ1-2; D perhaps matches TRBD1 (5 bases). V was cut by 8 bases and J by 1 base, with 17 bases left in between. CDR3 length: 15 amino acids. Looked up from germline, CDR1 is KGHSH and CDR2 is LQKENI. CDR3 DNA: TGTGCCAGCACTCCGGGGGGTGCTTATAACTATGGCTACACCTTC. Translated, it gives CASTPGGAYNYGYTF.

The chain carries TRBV6-2 or TRBV6-3 and TRBJ2-2; 8 bases are a match to TRBD1. The V gene end was trimmed by 2 bases and the J gene end by 1 base; junction bases not matched to a gene: 0. CDR1 MNHEY and CDR2 SVGEGT come from the germline V gene. CDR3 length equals 15 residues. In nucleotides, the CDR3 is TGTGCCAGCAGTTACGGGACAGGGAACACCGGGGAGCTGTTTTTT. Translated, it gives CASSYGTGNTGELFF.

The CDR3 DNA reads TGTGCCACCAGTGATGGGACAGTGACCGGGGAGCTGTTTTTT. This sequence encodes CATSDGTVTGELFF. The V gene is TRBV24-1, the J gene TRBJ2-2; 7 bases are a match to TRBD1. In germline, CDR1 is KGHDR, CDR2 SFDVKD. The CDR3 has 14 residues. V dropped 3 bases and J dropped 5; count of bases not matched to a gene: 2.

The chain combines TRBV30 with TRBJ2-7; tentative D call: TRBD2 (6 bases). Trimming removed 4 bases at V and 1 base at J, with 20 bases between. The CDR3 is 16 amino acids. CDR1 and CDR2 (germline): GTSNPN, SVGIG (reference sequence). The CDR3 sequence is CAWNPRYGAGSYEQYF. For the CDR3, the DNA is TGTGCCTGGAACCCACGGTACGGGGCGGGATCCTACGAGCAGTACTTC.

The V and J genes are TRBV5-1 and TRBJ2-5; possibly TRBD2 for D (5 bases). The CDR3 contains 13 residues. Per the germline V gene, CDR1 is SGHRS and CDR2 is YFSETQ. V lost 6 bases to trimming and J lost 5 bases, with 14 bases between them. The DNA of the CDR3 is TGCGCCAGCACCCGACTCAGAGGGGAGACCCAGTACTTC. Its protein product is CASTRLRGETQYF.

CDR3 DNA: TGTGCCAGCAGCCAGTCTTCTAGCGGTTCGGGGTACTTC. This codes for CASSQSSSGSGYF. This chain uses TRBV3-1 (or the pseudogene TRBV3-2) with TRBJ2-7; 7 positions match TRBD2. The CDR3 runs 13 residues. The V gene's germline CDR1 is LGHDT and CDR2 YNNKEL (reference sequence). Unmatched junction bases numbered 11, after V lost 3 bases and J lost 12 bases.

The gene calls are TRBV6-5 and TRBJ1-1; D call uncertain. V dropped 6 bases and J dropped 6 bases, with 17 bases sitting between them. From germline, CDR1 is MNHEY and CDR2 SVGAGI. The CDR3 length is 14 residues. The CDR3 is CASRTQLSAPEAFF. The CDR3, as DNA: TGTGCCAGCAGGACACAGCTTTCGGCCCCTGAAGCTTTCTTT.

V usage is TRBV5-4 and J usage is TRBJ1-1; no clear D. Trimming cost V 2 bases and J 8 bases, with 16 bases left between them. The germline V gene has CDR1 SGHNT and CDR2 YYREEE (reference sequence). The CDR3 totals 14 residues. CDR3 residues: CASSFGLQSSEAFF. The CDR3 bases are TGTGCCAGCAGCTTCGGATTACAGTCATCAGAAGCTTTCTTT.

This sequence joins TRBV5-8 and TRBJ1-1, with D possibly being TRBD1 (6 bases). The CDR3 covers 14 residues. Germline loops: CDR1 SGHTS, CDR2 YDEGEE. V lost 4 bases to trimming and J lost 7 bases, with 17 bases between them. DNA for the CDR3: TGTGCCAGCAGCCCCTATGGACAGAAACATGAAGCTTTCTTT. It specifies CASSPYGQKHEAFF.

The rearrangement uses TRBV19 and TRBJ1-1, with D perhaps matching TRBD1 (5 bases). V lost 1 base to trimming and J lost 3 bases, with 6 bases between them. Per germline, CDR1 LNHDA and CDR2 SQIVND (reference sequence). CDR3 length: 13 residues. The chain's CDR3 is CASSIGGDTEAFF. The CDR3 bases are TGTGCCAGTAGTATAGGGGGGGACACTGAAGCTTTCTTT. Full variable domain (missing parts from reference TRBV19 and TRBJ1-1): DGGITQSPKYLFRKEGQNVTLSCEQNLNHDAMYWYRQDPGQGLRLIYYSQIVNDFQKGDIAEGYSVSREKKESFPLTVTSAQKNPTAFYLCASSIGGDTEAFFGQGTRLTVV.

The chain couples TRBV5-1 to TRBJ1-2; 9 bases map to TRBD1. CDR1 SGHRS and CDR2 YFSETQ come from the germline V gene. The V and J ends lost 0 bases and 7 bases, in that order; junction bases with no gene match: 4. The CDR3 runs to 14 residues. This CDR3 is CASSLAQTGGGYTF. In nucleotides, the CDR3 is TGCGCCAGCAGCTTGGCCCAGACAGGGGGTGGCTACACCTTC. Full variable domain (rest looked up from reference TRBV5-1 and TRBJ1-2): KAGVTQTPRYLIKTRGQQVTLSCSPISGHRSVSWYQQTPGQGLQFLFEYFSETQRNKGNFPGRFSGRQFSNSRSEMNVSTLELGDSALYLCASSLAQTGGGYTFGSGTRLTVV.

The chain joins TRBV23-1 to TRBJ1-2; D call uncertain. Being an ORF, TRBV23-1 has a function that is uncertain. The CDR3 length is 14 residues. Trimming took 4 bases from V and 4 from J, leaving 13 bases between them. This CDR3 reads CASSRLPNAYGYTF. CDR3 nucleotide sequence: TGCGCCAGCAGTCGCCTCCCTAATGCCTATGGCTACACCTTC.

This clone has just one count. The chain employs TRBV5-1 and TRBJ2-7; TRBD2 is a possible D gene (6 bases). The V gene's germline CDR1 is SGHRS and CDR2 YFSETQ. Trimming left V 4 bases short and J 1 base short, with 18 bases between. The CDR3 loop spans 16 amino acids. CDR3 residues: CASSPHTGVRSYEQYF. CDR3 nucleotides: TGCGCCAGCAGCCCCCATACGGGGGTTAGGTCCTACGAGCAGTACTTC.

The chain is built from TRBV12-3 or TRBV12-4 and TRBJ1-1; D is ambiguous. The CDR3 covers 13 residues. The V and J ends lost 10 bases and 1 base respectively, with 13 bases between them. The CDR3: CATNDNRNTEAFF. CDR3 in DNA: TGTGCCACCAACGATAATAGGAACACTGAAGCTTTCTTT.

The CDR3, as DNA: TGTGCCAGCAGGTCTGGGCCCTACGAGCAGTACTTC. Its protein is CASRSGPYEQYF. The chain has TRBV12-3 or TRBV12-4 and TRBJ2-7; D not certain. The CDR3 runs 12 residues. V was shortened by 6 bases and J by 2 bases, with 8 bases between the two germline ends.

The chain is built from TRBV4-1 and TRBJ1-2, with D possibly matching TRBD1 (5 bases). The CDR3 has 14 amino acids. Germline V lookup: CDR1 MGHRA, CDR2 YSYEKL. Trimming pared 0 bases from V and 8 bases from J, leaving 13 bases between. The CDR3 reads CASSQDARVGGYTF. The CDR3 DNA sequence: TGCGCCAGCAGCCAAGACGCCAGGGTGGGAGGCTACACCTTC.

The chain recombines TRBV14 with TRBJ1-1; tentative D call: TRBD1 (5 bases). Germline loops: CDR1 SGHDN, CDR2 FVKESK. With 8 bases removed from V and 6 bases from J, the gap between germline ends came to 13 bases. This CDR3 comprises 12 residues. CDR3: CASSTAGPEAFF. For the CDR3, the DNA is TGTGCCAGCTCCACGGCGGGGCCTGAAGCTTTCTTT. The full variable domain, with the rest looked up from reference TRBV14 and TRBJ1-1, is EAGVTQFPSHSVIEKGQTVTLRCDPISGHDNLYWYRRVMGKEIKFLLHFVKESKQDESGMPNNRFLAERTGGTYSTLKVQPAELEDSGVYFCASSTAGPEAFFGQGTRLTVV.

The chain has TRBV2 and TRBJ1-5, with TRBD1 as a possible D gene (5 bases). The CDR3 consists of 13 residues. CDR1 is SNHLY and CDR2 is FYNNEI in the germline V gene. Trimming left V 7 bases short and J 2 bases short, with 9 bases between. CDR3 sequence reads: CASNKGGNQPQHF. The CDR3 DNA follows: TGTGCCAGCAACAAAGGGGGCAATCAGCCCCAGCATTTT.

This clone is a singleton in its sample. V and J are TRBV12-5 and TRBJ1-3; tentatively, D is TRBD1 (6 bases). Trimming shortened V by 6 bases and J by 4 bases, and 13 bases separated the two germline ends. The length of the CDR3 is 14 residues. From germline, CDR1 is LGHNT and CDR2 FRNRAP. CDR3 nucleotide sequence: TGTGCTAGTGGCGAACAGGGATCAGGAAACACCATATATTTT. As protein: CASGEQGSGNTIYF.